This is a list of T cell receptor beta chains from one sample in a study of early stage breast cancer tumors. Assay used: immunoSEQ multiplex PCR; TCRdb lists only in-frame clones, some missing. The table records about 25,000 clones, roughly 64% of them present only once. Input material: breast tumor tissue. The receptor set was obtained from a person between 55 and 69 years old with breast cancer. Each CDR3 is given with its conserved first and last residue. A D gene is named only where the DNA matches it firmly. Size is stated for part of the rows, as once, few or many counts, or as a class when the clone is expanded.

TRBV28	many	TRBJ1-5	TRBD1	CASSSGTALQPQHF	TGTGCCAGCAGTTCCGGGACAGCCCTTCAGCCCCAGCATTTT
TRBV5-1	-	TRBJ1-1	TRBD1	CASSLTGVEVRGTEAFF	TGCGCCAGCAGCCTAACAGGGGTAGAAGTTCGGGGGACTGAAGCTTTCTTT
TRBV7-2	once	TRBJ1-5	-	CASSLLNRNNQPQHF	TGTGCCAGCAGCTTATTGAACAGGAACAATCAGCCCCAGCATTTT
TRBV6-6	-	TRBJ2-5	-	CASSYDLGAQYF	TGTGCCAGCAGTTACGATCTCGGGGCCCAGTACTTC
TRBV2	once	TRBJ1-2	-	CASKFQGSYGYTF	TGTGCCAGCAAGTTTCAGGGGAGCTATGGCTACACCTTC
TRBV29-1	few	TRBJ1-1	-	CSVERYGTEAFF	TGCAGCGTTGAACGGTACGGCACTGAAGCTTTCTTT
TRBV5-1	many	TRBJ1-2	-	CASSLTALANYGYTF	TGCGCCAGCAGCTTAACGGCCCTAGCTAACTATGGCTACACCTTC
TRBV28	-	TRBJ2-2	-	CASIRGGTTGELFF	TGTGCCAGCATAAGGGGCGGGACCACCGGGGAGCTGTTTTTT
TRBV7-8	-	TRBJ2-5	TRBD1	CASSTRQGPSETQYF	TGTGCCAGCAGCACGCGACAGGGTCCTTCAGAGACCCAGTACTTC
TRBV19	-	TRBJ2-3	TRBD2	CASSMLTSGLGTDTQYF	TGTGCCAGTAGTATGTTAACTAGCGGGTTGGGCACAGATACGCAGTATTTT
TRBV5-1	once	TRBJ2-2	TRBD1	CASSLRTGVTGELFF	TGCGCCAGCAGCTTGAGAACAGGGGTGACCGGGGAGCTGTTTTTT
TRBV19	-	TRBJ2-7	-	CASSTPGQGTYEQYF	TGTGCCAGTAGTACGCCGGGACAAGGAACCTACGAGCAGTACTTC
TRBV5-1	-	TRBJ2-3	-	CASRTGTSTDTQYF	TGCGCCAGCAGGACCGGGACAAGCACAGATACGCAGTATTTT
TRBV4-1	-	TRBJ1-2	TRBD1	CASSLVPGQGSGPYGYTF	TGCGCCAGCAGCCTCGTCCCGGGACAGGGGAGTGGTCCCTATGGCTACACCTTC
TRBV9	once	TRBJ2-3	TRBD2	CASSGSGRGADTQYF	TGTGCCAGCAGCGGTAGCGGGAGGGGGGCAGATACGCAGTATTTT
TRBV28	many	TRBJ2-1	-	CASSGLPRGVFF	TGTGCCAGCAGTGGACTACCCCGGGGTGTGTTCTTC
TRBV9	-	TRBJ2-1	-	CASSHSGEQFF	TGTGCCAGCAGCCATTCGGGGGAGCAGTTCTTC
TRBV5-5	medium-sized	TRBJ2-3	-	CASSLRQATSTDTQYF	TGTGCCAGCAGCTTGCGACAGGCAACTAGCACAGATACGCAGTATTTT
TRBV30	-	TRBJ1-2	TRBD1	CAWSVQGATGSGGYTF	TGTGCCTGGAGTGTACAGGGGGCGACCGGGAGTGGAGGCTACACCTTC
TRBV30	-	TRBJ2-5	-	CAWSVPNLETQYF	TGTGCCTGGAGTGTACCGAACTTAGAGACCCAGTACTTC
TRBV15	-	TRBJ2-1	-	CATSRFSGDEQFF	TGTGCCACCAGCAGATTCAGCGGTGACGAGCAGTTCTTC
TRBV29-1	-	TRBJ2-1	-	CSVGDYNEQFF	TGCAGCGTAGGGGACTACAATGAGCAGTTCTTC
TRBV5-1	-	TRBJ1-4	TRBD1	CASSATGSWEKLFF	TGCGCCAGCAGCGCGACAGGGTCCTGGGAAAAACTGTTTTTT
TRBV12-5	-	TRBJ2-3	TRBD2	CASGRLAGDTQYF	TGTGCTAGTGGTAGACTAGCGGGGGATACGCAGTATTTT
TRBV19	-	TRBJ2-1	TRBD2	CASSMSSGGGSYNEQFF	TGTGCCAGTAGTATGTCTTCAGGCGGGGGCTCCTACAATGAGCAGTTCTTC
TRBV5-4	-	TRBJ1-3	TRBD1	CASSLWDRGPSGNTIYF	TGTGCCAGCAGCTTGTGGGACAGGGGACCCTCTGGAAACACCATATATTTT
TRBV30	-	TRBJ2-2	TRBD2	CAWSVPGTSLAGELFF	TGTGCCTGGAGTGTACCTGGGACTAGCCTAGCCGGGGAGCTGTTTTTT
TRBV5-1	-	TRBJ2-1	-	CASSLEARPDEQFF	TGCGCCAGCAGCTTGGAAGCGCGGCCCGACGAGCAGTTCTTC
TRBV12-5	-	TRBJ2-7	-	CASGQNGAWRIYEQYF	TGTGCTAGTGGTCAAAACGGAGCCTGGCGGATCTACGAGCAGTACTTC
TRBV2	-	TRBJ2-3	TRBD2	CASSDTLAGVSTDTQYF	TGTGCCAGCAGTGATACCCTAGCGGGGGTTAGCACAGATACGCAGTATTTT
TRBV4-3	-	TRBJ2-1	-	CASSQDPGLPYNEQFF	TGCGCCAGCAGCCAAGATCCGGGACTTCCTTACAATGAGCAGTTCTTC
TRBV6-5	-	TRBJ2-7	TRBD1	CASSRQGGVYEQYF	TGTGCCAGCAGCAGACAGGGCGGCGTATACGAGCAGTACTTC
TRBV9	-	TRBJ1-4	-	CASSVGPGKGEKLFF	TGTGCCAGCAGCGTAGGGCCAGGGAAAGGGGAAAAACTGTTTTTT
TRBV19	-	TRBJ2-7	TRBD1	CASSISWTGYYEQYF	TGTGCCAGTAGTATATCTTGGACAGGGTACTACGAGCAGTACTTC
TRBV7-2	-	TRBJ1-5	TRBD1	CASRRGGGNQPQHF	TGTGCCTCACGGCGAGGGGGCGGCAATCAGCCCCAGCATTTT
TRBV9	-	TRBJ2-2	TRBD2	CASSVGLAGATGELFF	TGTGCCAGCAGCGTAGGACTAGCGGGAGCTACCGGGGAGCTGTTTTTT
TRBV9	few	TRBJ2-5	-	CASSVAGGETQYF	TGTGCCAGCAGCGTAGCCGGCGGTGAGACCCAGTACTTC
TRBV7-9	once	TRBJ2-6	-	CASTRWQGSSGANVLTF	TGTGCCAGCACCCGTTGGCAGGGTAGCTCTGGGGCCAACGTCCTGACTTTC
TRBV6-5	-	TRBJ1-5	-	CASQVTDIVGQPQHF	TGTGCCAGCCAAGTTACCGACATCGTGGGTCAGCCCCAGCATTTT
TRBV7-3	-	TRBJ2-1	-	CASSPGGSKYNEQFF	TGTGCCAGCAGCCCCGGGGGATCGAAGTACAATGAGCAGTTCTTC
TRBV25-1	-	TRBJ2-7	-	CASGHSGREQYF	TGTGCCAGTGGTCACTCCGGGAGAGAGCAGTACTTC
TRBV10-2	few	TRBJ1-2	TRBD1	CATSDRVGINGYTF	TGCGCCACCAGCGACAGGGTCGGAATTAATGGCTACACCTTC
TRBV21-1	few	TRBJ2-7	-	CASSARTGGFYEQYF	TGTGCCAGCAGCGCACGGACAGGGGGATTCTACGAGCAGTACTTC
TRBV14	few	TRBJ1-2	TRBD1	CASSPLGQALGYTF	TGTGCCAGCAGCCCCCTCGGACAGGCGTTAGGCTACACCTTC
TRBV19	-	TRBJ1-5	-	CASSISVWGHQPQHF	TGTGCCAGTAGTATATCTGTTTGGGGCCATCAGCCCCAGCATTTT
TRBV4-1	-	TRBJ2-5	-	CASSQEGRGEETQYF	TGCGCCAGCAGCCAAGAGGGCAGGGGCGAAGAGACCCAGTACTTC
TRBV7-9	few	TRBJ1-4	TRBD1	CASSFLTGGTATNEKLFF	TGTGCCAGCAGCTTCCTGACAGGGGGGACTGCAACTAATGAAAAACTGTTTTTT
TRBV9	-	TRBJ2-5	TRBD1	CASSPNPGQGQETQYF	TGTGCCAGCAGCCCCAATCCAGGACAGGGGCAAGAGACCCAGTACTTC
TRBV7-3	many	TRBJ2-1	-	CASSSLAGGINNKDQFF	TGTGCCAGCAGCTCTCTGGCTGGCGGGATAAATAATAAGGACCAGTTCTTC
TRBV5-1	-	TRBJ2-7	-	CASSPPGLHYEQYF	TGCGCCAGCAGCCCCCCGGGACTCCACTACGAGCAGTACTTC
TRBV28	once	TRBJ2-5	-	CASSFPSSLAPTGETQYF	TGTGCCAGCAGTTTTCCCTCAAGCCTAGCACCGACGGGTGAGACCCAGTACTTC
TRBV6-1	-	TRBJ2-7	TRBD1	CASSETIGGHEQYF	TGTGCCAGCAGTGAGACCATAGGGGGCCACGAGCAGTACTTC